A selection of T cell receptor beta chains follows, all from one sample in a study of blood T cell repertoires in COVID-19. TCRdb's copy holds only in-frame clones and misses some; the assay was immunoSEQ multiplex PCR. The table shows 130,000 to 150,000 clones, with more than 75% occurring only once. Input material: PBMCs or T cells enriched from blood (not recorded which). These receptors were taken from a woman between 25 and 40 years old with acute COVID-19. The CDR3 runs from the conserved cysteine through the conserved F or W. A D gene is named only where the DNA matches it firmly. Size is omitted from some rows. Given values are once, few, many or a class for expanded clones.

CDR3 DNA	CDR3 protein	D gene	J gene	clone size	V gene
TGTGCCAGCAGCTTAAGGGGGAACCACTACGAGCAGTACTTC	CASSLRGNHYEQYF	NA	TRBJ2-7	NA	TRBV11-1
TGTGCCAGCAACGGGCAGGGGGTTCGTCTCTCTCGGGAGCAGTACTTC	CASNGQGVRLSREQYF	TRBD1	TRBJ2-7	NA	TRBV2
TGTGCCAGCAGCGTTGACAGGGATGTTGAAGCTTTCTTT	CASSVDRDVEAFF	TRBD1	TRBJ1-1	NA	TRBV7-3
TGTGCCAGCAGCGTCGGACTAGCGGGACCCACAGATACGCAGTATTTT	CASSVGLAGPTDTQYF	TRBD2	TRBJ2-3	NA	TRBV9
TGTGCCAGCAGCTTCCGGACTAGCGGGAGTCTAGGGGAGCAGTTCTTC	CASSFRTSGSLGEQFF	TRBD2	TRBJ2-1	NA	TRBV13
TGTGCCAGCAGCCTCCCCGAGGGCACCGGGGAGCTGTTTTTT	CASSLPEGTGELFF	NA	TRBJ2-2	NA	TRBV6-2/TRBV6-3
TGTGCCAGCAGTTTACCCTTGACAGGGAATTCACCCCTCCACTTT	CASSLPLTGNSPLHF	TRBD1	TRBJ1-6	NA	TRBV28
TGTGCCAGTAGCCGACAGGGGCTCCAGGGGTCTGAAGCTTTCTTT	CASSRQGLQGSEAFF	TRBD1	TRBJ1-1	NA	TRBV19
TGTGCCATCAGTGAACCTCCCCAGGAGCAGTACTTC	CAISEPPQEQYF	NA	TRBJ2-7	NA	TRBV10-3
TGTGCCAGCAGCCGATCAGGGGGAGCCCCTGGCTACACCTTC	CASSRSGGAPGYTF	TRBD1	TRBJ1-2	NA	TRBV13
TGCGCCAGCAGCCAAGCGTGGATCCGGAGCTCTGGGGCCAACGTCCTGACTTTC	CASSQAWIRSSGANVLTF	NA	TRBJ2-6	NA	TRBV4-1
TGTGCCACCAGCAGACCCGAAGGGGTAGCGGGCTTT	CATSRPEGVAGF	TRBD2	TRBJ2-3	NA	TRBV15
TGTGCCAGCAGTCCCAGGGGAGAGGCCACACCCCTCCACTTT	CASSPRGEATPLHF	NA	TRBJ1-6	NA	TRBV6-6
TGTGCCAGCAGCCTGGAGGCTAGCGGCGATGAGCAGTTCTTC	CASSLEASGDEQFF	TRBD2	TRBJ2-1	NA	TRBV5-6
TGTGCCAGCAGTGACTCCCGGACAGGGGGCGCGAATCAGCCCCAGCATTTT	CASSDSRTGGANQPQHF	TRBD1	TRBJ1-5	NA	TRBV25-1
TGTGCCAGCAGTTTACCCAGTTATAATGAAAAACTGTTTTTT	CASSLPSYNEKLFF	NA	TRBJ1-4	NA	TRBV28
TGTGCCAGCAGTCTCTGGGGGACAGGGGAGACCCAGTACTTC	CASSLWGTGETQYF	TRBD1	TRBJ2-5	NA	TRBV27
TGCGCCAGCAGCCAAGGGTTCGCGGGAGTATCAGATACGCAGTATTTT	CASSQGFAGVSDTQYF	TRBD2	TRBJ2-3	NA	TRBV4-1
TGTGCCAGCAGCTTTAGGGGGAGGGGTACTAGCACAGATACGCAGTATTTT	CASSFRGRGTSTDTQYF	NA	TRBJ2-3	NA	TRBV7-2
TGTGCCAGCAGCTTATTAGCGGGAGTTGTAGATACGCAGTATTTT	CASSLLAGVVDTQYF	TRBD2	TRBJ2-3	few	TRBV7-3
TGTGCCAGTAGTACAGGCGGGAACACCATATATTTT	CASSTGGNTIYF	NA	TRBJ1-3	NA	TRBV19
TGTGCCAGCAGCCAACTAAACCCTGTCGCTGAAGCTTTCTTT	CASSQLNPVAEAFF	NA	TRBJ1-1	NA	TRBV3-1/TRBV3-2
TGTGCCAGCAGTTTCTTAAGTAGCTCCTATAATTCACCCCTCCACTTT	CASSFLSSSYNSPLHF	NA	TRBJ1-6	NA	TRBV27
TGCGCCAGCAGCTTGGACGTCGCTAGCGGGAGGAGAGGCGATACGCAGTATTTT	CASSLDVASGRRGDTQYF	TRBD2	TRBJ2-3	NA	TRBV5-1
TGTGCCAGCAGCCGACTGGGGAGCTCCTACAATGAGCAGTTCTTC	CASSRLGSSYNEQFF	NA	TRBJ2-1	NA	TRBV7-9
TGTGCCAGCAGTTTAATAGCTGAAGCTTTCTTT	CASSLIAEAFF	NA	TRBJ1-1	NA	TRBV12-3/TRBV12-4
TGTGCCAGTAGTTCCACAGGGAATATTTTTGTAGCGGGCCGCACAGATACGCAGTATTTT	CASSSTGNIFVAGRTDTQYF	NA	TRBJ2-3	once	TRBV19
TGTGCCAGCTCACCACTGACTAGCGGGAGCACAGATACGCAGTATTTT	CASSPLTSGSTDTQYF	TRBD2	TRBJ2-3	NA	TRBV18
TGTGCCAGCAGCATCGGTGACTGGGCTTTCTTT	CASSIGDWAFF	NA	TRBJ1-1	NA	TRBV6-2/TRBV6-3
TGTGCCAGCAGCTTACTCCCCCACGGGACAAATACTTACGAGCAGTACTTC	CASSLLPHGTNTYEQYF	NA	TRBJ2-7	NA	TRBV11-2
TGTGCCAGCAGCTTGGGCCCGGACAGATTTTACACCGGGGAGCTGTTTTTT	CASSLGPDRFYTGELFF	NA	TRBJ2-2	once	TRBV7-6
TGTGCCATCAGTGACGGTTACACAGATACGCAGTATTTT	CAISDGYTDTQYF	NA	TRBJ2-3	NA	TRBV10-3
TGTGCCAGCAGTTTAGTTGCGGGAGTTTTCTACGAGCAGTACTTC	CASSLVAGVFYEQYF	TRBD2	TRBJ2-7	NA	TRBV27
TGCGCCAGCAGCCAATTCAAAGAAGTTCGGGCAGGGGGAAGTGACTACACCTTC	CASSQFKEVRAGGSDYTF	TRBD1	TRBJ1-2	NA	TRBV4-1
TGCGCCAGCAGCTCCGAACCTGGGACTACCTACAATGAGCAGTTCTTC	CASSSEPGTTYNEQFF	TRBD2	TRBJ2-1	NA	TRBV5-1
TGTGCCAGCAGTGAAGAAGGGGTTCAGCCCCAGCATTTT	CASSEEGVQPQHF	NA	TRBJ1-5	NA	TRBV2